This is a list of T cell receptor beta chains from one sample in a study of T cells in tumors after PD-1 blockade. This table comes from immunoSEQ multiplex PCR, and its TCRdb copy is limited to in-frame clones, with some not included. This sample yields about 19,000 clones, of which roughly 80% are seen a single time; roughly 25% belongs to the top ten. Sample: PBMCs, taken after anti-PD-1 therapy. The receptors were sampled from a human donor with advanced basal cell or squamous cell carcinoma (not recorded which). Each CDR3 is given with its conserved first and last residue. A clone size is listed for some rows: how often the clone was seen (once, few, many), or a class if it is expanded.

>NA|TRBV10-2|TRBJ1-1
CASSERSGRAFF
>NA|TRBV5-1|TRBJ2-7
CASSRAPGGAYEQYF
>NA|TRBV19|TRBJ1-1
CASSPTTTGRAFF
>NA|TRBV13|TRBJ1-4
CASSLRGFRNEKLFF
>NA|TRBV3-1/TRBV3-2|TRBJ2-2
CASSQDLGTTGELFF
>NA|TRBV15|TRBJ2-3
CATSPGLKSTDTQYF
>NA|TRBV7-2|TRBJ2-1
CASSGGASNEQFF
>NA|TRBV15|TRBJ2-7
CATSRDPANSYEQYF
>NA|TRBV5-1|TRBJ2-3
CASSLIPGERTDTQYF
>NA|TRBV3-1/TRBV3-2|TRBJ2-2
CASSRFTNTGELFF
>NA|TRBV14|TRBJ2-1
CASSQDRGNEQFF
>NA|TRBV7-8|TRBJ1-2
CASSHAEVNYGYTF
>NA|TRBV2|TRBJ1-3
CASSLLWGSGPGNTIYF
>NA|TRBV6-5|TRBJ1-2
CASREDRATTYGYTF
>NA|TRBV11-3|TRBJ2-3
CASSVSSGRIGDTQYF
>NA|TRBV10-3|TRBJ2-5
CAISEDTGETQYF
>NA|TRBV6-6|TRBJ1-2
CASSFGKTGSYGYTF
>NA|TRBV7-8|TRBJ1-2
CASSPGAPGTVGGYTF
>NA|TRBV7-3|TRBJ2-2
CASSFTGGWGTGELFF
>NA|TRBV18|TRBJ2-3
CASSAGDTDTQYF
>few|TRBV4-2|TRBJ2-1
CASSLVGAGGSNEQFF
>NA|TRBV11-3|TRBJ1-1
CASSLILEFGLLSTEAFF
>NA|TRBV5-5|TRBJ1-3
CASSLAAGIRNTIYF
>NA|TRBV3-1/TRBV3-2|TRBJ1-4
CASSQRPGEKLFF